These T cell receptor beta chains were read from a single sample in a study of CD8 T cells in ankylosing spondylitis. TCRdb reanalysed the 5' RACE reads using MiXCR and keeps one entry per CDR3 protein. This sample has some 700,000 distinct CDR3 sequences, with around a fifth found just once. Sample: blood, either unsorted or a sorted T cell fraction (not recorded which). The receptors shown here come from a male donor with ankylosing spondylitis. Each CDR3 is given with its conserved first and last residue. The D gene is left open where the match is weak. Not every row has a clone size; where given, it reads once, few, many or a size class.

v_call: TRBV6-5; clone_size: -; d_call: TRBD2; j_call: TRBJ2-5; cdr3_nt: TGTGCCAGCAGTTACGGTACTAGCGGGACGTACCAAGAGACCCAGTACTTC; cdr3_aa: CASSYGTSGTYQETQYF
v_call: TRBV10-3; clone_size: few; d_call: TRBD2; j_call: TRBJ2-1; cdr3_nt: TGTGCCACGAGCTTAGCGGGAGAATCACTTGGAGATGAGCAGTTCTTC; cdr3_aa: CATSLAGESLGDEQFF
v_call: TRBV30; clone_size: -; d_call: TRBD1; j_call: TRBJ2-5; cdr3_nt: TGTGCCTGTCGAGGACAGGGAAAGCAAGAGACCCAGTACTTC; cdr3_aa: CACRGQGKQETQYF
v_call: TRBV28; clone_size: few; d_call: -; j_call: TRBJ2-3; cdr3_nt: TGTGCCAGCAGTTCCCAAAGAAAAACATCGCGAGACACCAGTAGCACAGATACGCAGTATTTT; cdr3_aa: CASSSQRKTSRDTSSTDTQYF
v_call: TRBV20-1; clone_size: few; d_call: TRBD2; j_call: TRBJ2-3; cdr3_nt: TGCAGTGCTGCCGTAGCGGGGGGTCCGTATTTT; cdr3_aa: CSAAVAGGPYF
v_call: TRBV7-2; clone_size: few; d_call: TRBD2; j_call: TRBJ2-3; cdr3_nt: TGTGCCAGCAGCTTATCGGAGCGGGAGGGCCGAGGTGGTACGCAGTATTTT; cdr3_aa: CASSLSEREGRGGTQYF
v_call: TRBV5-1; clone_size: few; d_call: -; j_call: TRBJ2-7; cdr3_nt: TGCGCCAGCAGCCGGATGGGGGAATACGAGCAGTACTTC; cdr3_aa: CASSRMGEYEQYF
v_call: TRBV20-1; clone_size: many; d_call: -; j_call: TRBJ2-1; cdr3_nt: TGCAGTGCTCAGACTTGGCGGGATACGAATGAGCAGTTCTTC; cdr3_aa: CSAQTWRDTNEQFF
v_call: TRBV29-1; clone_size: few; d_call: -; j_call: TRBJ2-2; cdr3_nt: TGCAGCGTTGAAGATGGACAGACCGGGGAGCTGTTTTTT; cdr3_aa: CSVEDGQTGELFF
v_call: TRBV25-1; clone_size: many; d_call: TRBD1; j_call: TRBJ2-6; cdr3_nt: TGTGCCAGCAGTCCACAGGGGGCTGGGGCCAACGTCCTGACTTTC; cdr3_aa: CASSPQGAGANVLTF
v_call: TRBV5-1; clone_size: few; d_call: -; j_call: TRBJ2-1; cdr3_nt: TGCGCCAGCAGCTTGGGGCTAGCCAACGAACCGTTCTTC; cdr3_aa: CASSLGLANEPFF
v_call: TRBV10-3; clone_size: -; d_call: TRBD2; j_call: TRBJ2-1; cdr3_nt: TGTGCCATCAGTGAGTCGTTAAGGGACTCGGGACTAGCGGACTACAATGAGCAGTTCTTC; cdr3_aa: CAISESLRDSGLADYNEQFF
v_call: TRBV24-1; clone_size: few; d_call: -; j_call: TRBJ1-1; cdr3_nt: TGTGCCACCAGTGACAGGGACACTGAAGCTTTCTTT; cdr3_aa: CATSDRDTEAFF
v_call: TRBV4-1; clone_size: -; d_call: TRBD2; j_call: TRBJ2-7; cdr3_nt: TGCGCCAGCAGCCAAACTCCCGGGACTAGCGGGCTATACGAGCAGTACTTC; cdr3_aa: CASSQTPGTSGLYEQYF
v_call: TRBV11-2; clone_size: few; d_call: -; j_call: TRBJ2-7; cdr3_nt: TGTGCCAGCAGCTTAAAACCCCGCCTCGAGCAGTACTTC; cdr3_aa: CASSLKPRLEQYF
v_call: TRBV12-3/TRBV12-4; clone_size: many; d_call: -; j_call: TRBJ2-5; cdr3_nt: TGTGCCAGCAGTCCCCGGGACTTACAAGAGACCCAGTACTTC; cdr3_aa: CASSPRDLQETQYF
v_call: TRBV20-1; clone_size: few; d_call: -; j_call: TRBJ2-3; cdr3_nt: TGCAGTGCTAGAGATCCCCGCGGCACAGATACGCAGTATTTT; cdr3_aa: CSARDPRGTDTQYF
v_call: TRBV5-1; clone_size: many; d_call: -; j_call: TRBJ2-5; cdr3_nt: TGCGCCAGCCAGGGGAGAGAGACCCAGTACTTC; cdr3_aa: CASQGRETQYF
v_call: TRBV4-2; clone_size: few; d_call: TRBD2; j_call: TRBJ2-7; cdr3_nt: TGTGCCAGCAGCCACAGGCCCGGGACTAGCTACGAGCAGTACTTC; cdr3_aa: CASSHRPGTSYEQYF
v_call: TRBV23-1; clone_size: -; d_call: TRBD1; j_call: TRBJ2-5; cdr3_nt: TGCGCCAGCAGTCAATACTACAGGGGGGACCTTTCTGGTTGGGAGACCCAGTACTTC; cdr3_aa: CASSQYYRGDLSGWETQYF
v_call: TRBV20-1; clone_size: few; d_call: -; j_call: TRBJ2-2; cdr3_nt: TGCAGTGCTAGAGATAGCACCAGGCCGAACACCGGGGAGCTGTTTTTT; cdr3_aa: CSARDSTRPNTGELFF
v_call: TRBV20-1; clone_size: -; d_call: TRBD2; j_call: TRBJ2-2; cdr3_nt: TGCAGTGCCCAGTCTAGCGGGGGCCCGAACACCGGGGAGCTGTTTTTT; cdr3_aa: CSAQSSGGPNTGELFF
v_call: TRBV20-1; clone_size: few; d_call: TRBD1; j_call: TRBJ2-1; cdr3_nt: TGCAGTGCTAGAGAGGATGTACTAGGGGGCTCGGATGAGCAGTTCTTC; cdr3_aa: CSAREDVLGGSDEQFF
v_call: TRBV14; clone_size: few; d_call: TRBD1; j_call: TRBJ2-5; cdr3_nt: TGTGCCAGCAGCCAAGATCCGGGACAGGCAGAGACCCAGTACTTC; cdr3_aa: CASSQDPGQAETQYF
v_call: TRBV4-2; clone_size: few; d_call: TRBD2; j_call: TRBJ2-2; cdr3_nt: TGTGCCAGCAGCCGGAAGCCTTTAGCGGGAGGGGTCACCGGGGAGCTGTTTTTT; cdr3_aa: CASSRKPLAGGVTGELFF
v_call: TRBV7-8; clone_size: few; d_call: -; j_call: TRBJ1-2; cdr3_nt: TGTGCCAGCAGCACCCTAATTCGGGGCAACTATGGCTACACCTTC; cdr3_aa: CASSTLIRGNYGYTF
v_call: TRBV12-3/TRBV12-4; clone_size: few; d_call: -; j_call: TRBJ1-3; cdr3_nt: TGTGCCAGCAGTGGGGGTCCTGGAAACACCATATATTTT; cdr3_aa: CASSGGPGNTIYF
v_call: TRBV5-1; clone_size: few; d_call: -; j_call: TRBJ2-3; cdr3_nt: TGCGCCAGCAGCTTGGAACGGGACACAGATACGCAGTATTTT; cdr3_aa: CASSLERDTDTQYF
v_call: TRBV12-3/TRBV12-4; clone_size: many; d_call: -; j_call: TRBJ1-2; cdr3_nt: TGTGCCAGCAGTTTAGCGGCGGCGCAGCACTATGGCTACACCTTC; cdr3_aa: CASSLAAAQHYGYTF
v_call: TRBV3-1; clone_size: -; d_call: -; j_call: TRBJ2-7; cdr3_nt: TGTGCCAGCAGCCGGGGGGCAGGCTACACCTACGAGCAGTACTTC; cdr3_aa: CASSRGAGYTYEQYF